Listed here are 8 T cell receptor beta chains from one sample, sequenced in a study of OX40 agonist ivuxolimab in advanced cancers. Sequenced by immunoSEQ multiplex PCR; TCRdb stores in-frame clones only, minus some. This sample has under 80,000 clones, with 80% to 90% found just once. The starting material was CD4+ or CD8+ T cells sorted from blood, obtained in a trial of the OX40 agonist ivuxolimab. The source is an adult with an advanced solid tumor such as melanoma, head and neck, liver or kidney cancer.

The chain recombines TRBV6-1 with TRBJ1-5, with TRBD1 matching over 9 bases. The J segment lost 4 bases and the V segment lost 5 bases, leaving 6 bases of the junction unmatched. Germline V gene data show CDR1 as MNHNS and CDR2 as SASEGT. There are 15 residues in the CDR3. CDR3 coding DNA: TGTGCCAGCAGTTCCGGGACAGGGCAAAATCAGCCCCAGCATTTT. This codes for CASSSGTGQNQPQHF.

As concerns this clone: The junction and the germline gene differ at one end; a read error may be behind it. Other DNA sequences in the same sample also yield this CDR3. The V and J genes are TRBV27 and TRBJ1-5; 7 bases match TRBD1. Germline V lookup: CDR1 MNHEY, CDR2 SMNVEV (reference sequence). The CDR3 is 13 residues long. The CDR3 DNA is TGTGCTAGCAGCCGACAGGGACGGCAGCCCCAGCATTTT. This sequence encodes CASSRQGRQPQHF.

The chain is built from TRBV7-9 and TRBJ2-3, with 10 bases aligning to TRBD2. Germline CDR1 reads SEHNR; CDR2 reads FQNEAQ (reference sequence). After removal of 5 bases from V and 5 bases from J, the junction contained 13 bases not matched to a gene. CDR3 size: 17 residues. CDR3 sequence reads: CASSQEGLAGGLDTQYF. The CDR3 DNA is TGTGCCAGCAGCCAGGAGGGATTAGCGGGAGGATTAGATACGCAGTATTTT.

V is TRBV27 and J is TRBJ1-4; D is uncertain. The ends were cut back, 3 bases at V and 0 bases at J, with 8 bases in the middle. The CDR3 is 15 amino acids. Germline V CDR1 and CDR2: MNHEY, SMNVEV (reference sequence). The CDR3 spells CASSFSFATNEKLFF. For the CDR3, the DNA is TGTGCCAGCAGTTTCAGTTTTGCAACTAATGAAAAACTGTTTTTT.

This chain joins TRBV4-3 and TRBJ2-3; D may be TRBD2 (6 bases). The CDR3 is 15 amino acids. Germline CDR1 is LGHNA and CDR2 is YSLEER. V was trimmed by 0 bases and J by 4 bases, leaving 11 bases between them. The CDR3 here is CASSQDALASDTQYF. As DNA, the CDR3 is TGCGCCAGCAGCCAAGATGCACTAGCCTCAGATACGCAGTATTTT.

The chain recombines TRBV5-1 with TRBJ2-1; TRBD2 matches at 7 bases. V shed 0 bases and J 3 bases; nucleotides not matched to a gene: 9. CDR1 and CDR2 (germline): SGHRS, YFSETQ. The CDR3 covers 17 residues. The CDR3 DNA reads as TGCGCCAGCAGCTTGGAACCTCGGCTAGCGGACTACAATGAGCAGTTCTTC. Translated: CASSLEPRLADYNEQFF.

The V and J genes are TRBV6-5 and TRBJ2-7, with D perhaps assigned TRBD1 or TRBD2 (6 bases each). Germline V gene data show CDR1 as MNHEY and CDR2 as SVGAGI. The CDR3 totals 11 residues. The germline V and J ends were trimmed by 8 bases and 5 bases, with 10 bases remaining between them. CDR3 nucleotide sequence: TGTGCCAGCTCGGGGGCTGACGAGCAGTACTTC. This gives the protein CASSGADEQYF.

The chain combines TRBV18 with TRBJ1-4; tentatively, D is TRBD1 (6 bases). V lost 0 bases to trimming and J lost 7 bases, with 12 bases between them. The V gene's germline CDR1 is KGHSH and CDR2 LQKENI. CDR3 length equals 15 residues. The CDR3 DNA follows: TGTGCCAGCTCACCACCGGGGGGCGAGGGTGAAAAACTGTTTTTT. It codes for CASSPPGGEGEKLFF.